One T cell receptor beta chain is described in this entry. Germline loops: CDR1 SQVTM, CDR2 ANQGSEA. V lost 4 bases to trimming and J lost 1 base; unmatched junction nucleotides: 5. The CDR3 loop spans 14 amino acids. These data are taken from a study of blood T cell repertoires in COVID-19. Study details: COVID-19 samples collected from the United States, Italy and Spain covered acute and convalescent phases.

Clones were sequenced by immunoSEQ multiplex PCR, and TCRdb holds only the in-frame ones, with some missing. The repertoire includes about 300,000 clones, around 82% of them detected once, and over 8.5% sits in the top ten. This receptor was obtained from a woman aged 45-65 years who had recovered from COVID-19. The chain has TRBV29-1 and TRBJ2-3; 7 nucleotides align to TRBD1. Sequencing input: peripheral blood. CDR3 in amino acids: CSVGRDRGTDTQYF. CDR3 DNA: TGCAGCGTTGGAAGGGACAGAGGCACAGATACGCAGTATTTT.